This TCR beta chain was identified during a study of beta chain features in type 1 diabetes. Germline assignment: CDR1 SGDLS and CDR2 YYNGEE. V was cut by 1 base and J by 5 bases, with 15 bases left in between. The CDR3 runs 15 residues. Isolated RNA was reverse transcribed in full, so expressed TCRB transcripts were sequenced. Measured with immunoSEQ multiplex PCR; TCRdb has only the in-frame clones, and not every one. The sample holds around 280,000 clones, about 15% seen once. Remarks on this clone: The target antigen is unknown.

Whole-study results and caveats: Whether HLA type affects TCRB rearrangement stayed undetermined in the present work. Shortening that was moderate but significant affected the TCRB CDR3s of Type 1 diabetes patients in all four CD4+ subsets.

The V call is TRBV9, the J call TRBJ2-5, with D tentatively TRBD2 (7 bases). The specimen sequenced was naive CD4+ T cells from blood. This receptor was taken from a man between 18 and 29 years old with type 1 diabetes. CDR3 coding DNA: TGTGCCAGCAGCGTATTAGGAAGGGGGGGTGAGACCCAGTACTTC. Translated: CASSVLGRGGETQYF.